The clone carrying this T cell receptor beta chain was counted only a few times. From the RT-PCR reads, TCRdb called clonotypes with MiXCR, one entry per CDR3 protein. The sample lists roughly 520,000 distinct CDR3 sequences, about 25% seen once, with less than 2.5% in the top ten. This CDR3 is built from 15 residues. CDR1 is SGHRS, CDR2 YFSETQ, per germline. Trimming pared 0 bases from V and 0 bases from J, leaving 8 bases between. These data originate in a study of response to subunit inactivated influenza vaccine. Sequencing was performed on CD4+ T cells sorted from PBMCs, taken more than 4 days after vaccination. The receptor comes from a man between 50 and 59 years old who received an inactivated influenza vaccine. The V and J genes are TRBV5-1 and TRBJ2-3; D tentatively reads TRBD1 or TRBD2 (5 bases each). The CDR3 loop reads CASSLEWGSTDTQYF. The CDR3, as DNA: TGCGCCAGCAGCTTGGAGTGGGGGAGCACAGATACGCAGTATTTT.